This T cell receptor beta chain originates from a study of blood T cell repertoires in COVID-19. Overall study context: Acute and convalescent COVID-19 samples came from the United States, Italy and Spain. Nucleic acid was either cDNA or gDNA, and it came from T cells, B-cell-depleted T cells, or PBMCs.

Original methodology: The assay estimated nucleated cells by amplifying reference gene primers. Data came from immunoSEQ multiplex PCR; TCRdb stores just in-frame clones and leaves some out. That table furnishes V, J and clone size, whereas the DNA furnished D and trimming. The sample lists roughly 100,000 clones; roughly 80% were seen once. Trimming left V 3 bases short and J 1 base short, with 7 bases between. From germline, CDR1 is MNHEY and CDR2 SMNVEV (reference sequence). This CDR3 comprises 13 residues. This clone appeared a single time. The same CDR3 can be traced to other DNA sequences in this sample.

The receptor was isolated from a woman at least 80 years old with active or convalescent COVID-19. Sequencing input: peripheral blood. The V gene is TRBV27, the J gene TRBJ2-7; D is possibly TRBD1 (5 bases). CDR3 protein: CASSLGQSYEQYF. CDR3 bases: TGTGCCAGCAGTTTGGGGCAGTCCTACGAGCAGTACTTC.